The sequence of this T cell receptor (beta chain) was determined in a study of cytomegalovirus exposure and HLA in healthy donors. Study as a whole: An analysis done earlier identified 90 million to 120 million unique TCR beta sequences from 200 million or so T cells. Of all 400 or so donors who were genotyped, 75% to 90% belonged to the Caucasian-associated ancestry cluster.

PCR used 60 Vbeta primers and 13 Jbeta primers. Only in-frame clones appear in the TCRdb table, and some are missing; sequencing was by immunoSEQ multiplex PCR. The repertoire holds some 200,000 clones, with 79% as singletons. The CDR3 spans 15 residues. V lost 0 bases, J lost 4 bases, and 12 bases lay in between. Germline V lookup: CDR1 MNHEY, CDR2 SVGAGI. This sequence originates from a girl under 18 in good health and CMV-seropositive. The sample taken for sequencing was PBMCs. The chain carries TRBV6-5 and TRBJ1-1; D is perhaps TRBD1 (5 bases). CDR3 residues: CASSYSGQGPTEAFF. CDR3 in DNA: TGTGCCAGCAGTTACTCAGGGCAGGGCCCCACTGAAGCTTTCTTT.